This record looks at one TCR beta chain sequence and its context. The data are from a study of blood T cell repertoires in COVID-19. Study information: COVID-19 samples from acute and convalescent phases originated in the United States, Italy and Spain. PBMCs, B-cell-depleted T cells, or T cells provided the cDNA or gDNA that made up the material.

As processed by the authors: Estimates of nucleated cell counts were drawn from the amplification of reference gene primers. Sequencing used immunoSEQ multiplex PCR; TCRdb keeps in-frame clones, though not all of them. D and trimming were read from the DNA, whereas the V and J calls and clone size are those reported in that table. The table lists approximately 140,000 clones, around 85% of them singletons. The J segment lost 4 bases and the V segment lost 7 bases, leaving 8 bases of the junction unmatched. The CDR3 spans 15 residues. Germline assignment: CDR1 MNHEY and CDR2 SVGAGI. This TCR was recovered from a woman aged 60-70 years with COVID-19, enrolled during active disease. The chain uses TRBV6-5 and TRBJ2-1, with 9 bases lining up with TRBD1. The sequenced material came from peripheral blood. CDR3 in amino acids: CASTPGQGSYNEQFF. The CDR3 DNA follows: TGTGCCAGCACCCCGGGACAGGGATCTTACAATGAGCAGTTCTTC.